This T cell receptor (beta chain) emerged from a study of T-cell memory formation after mild COVID-19. Study overall: Most TCR clusters belonged to a single donor.

Study conclusions and caveats: Clones that contracted from day 15 to 85 had balanced CD4/CD8; later expanders were CD4+ biased. The main location of contracting CD4+ clones was CM and EM, and that of contracting CD8+ clones was EMRA. Some SARS-CoV-2-responding clones were already detected in memory before infection.

CDR1 and CDR2 from the germline V gene are SEHNR and FQNEAQ (reference sequence). The CDR3 is made up of 17 amino acids. Trimming shortened V by 1 base and J by 5 bases, and 18 bases separated the two germline ends. Remarks on this clonotype: Its antigen is as yet unknown.

TCRdb passed the 5' RACE reads through MiXCR, listing each CDR3 protein once. Here the sample spans a few hundred thousand distinct CDR3 sequences, about 21% being singletons. The chain joins TRBV7-9 to TRBJ2-1; D perhaps matches TRBD1 (6 bases). This clonotype was obtained from an adult woman who had mild COVID-19 (a few samples of this study predate the infection). Cell type and time point are not known. Sequencing was done on a sample of PBMCs or a T cell subset sorted from them (not recorded which). DNA of the CDR3: TGTGCCAGCAGCTTAGGGAACGAAGGGGGAGCAGACAATGAGCAGTTCTTC. It codes for CASSLGNEGGADNEQFF.